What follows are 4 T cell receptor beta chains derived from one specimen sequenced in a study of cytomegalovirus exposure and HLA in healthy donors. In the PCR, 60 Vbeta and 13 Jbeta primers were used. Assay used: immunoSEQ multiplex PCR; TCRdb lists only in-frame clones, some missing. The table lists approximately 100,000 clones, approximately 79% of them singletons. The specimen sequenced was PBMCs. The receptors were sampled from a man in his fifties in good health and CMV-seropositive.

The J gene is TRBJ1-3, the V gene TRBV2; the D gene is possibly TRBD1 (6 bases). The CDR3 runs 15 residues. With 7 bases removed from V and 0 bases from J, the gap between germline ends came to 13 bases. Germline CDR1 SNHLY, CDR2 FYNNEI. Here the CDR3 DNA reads TGTGCCAGCAATTCACGGGACAACTCTGGAAACACCATATATTTT. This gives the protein CASNSRDNSGNTIYF.

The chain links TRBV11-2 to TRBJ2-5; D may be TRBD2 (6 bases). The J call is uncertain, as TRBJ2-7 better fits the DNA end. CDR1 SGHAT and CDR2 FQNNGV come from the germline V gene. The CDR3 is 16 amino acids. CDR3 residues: CASSVGIGTVSYEQYF. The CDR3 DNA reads TGTGCCAGCAGCGTTGGGATCGGGACTGTGTCCTACGAGCAGTACTTC.

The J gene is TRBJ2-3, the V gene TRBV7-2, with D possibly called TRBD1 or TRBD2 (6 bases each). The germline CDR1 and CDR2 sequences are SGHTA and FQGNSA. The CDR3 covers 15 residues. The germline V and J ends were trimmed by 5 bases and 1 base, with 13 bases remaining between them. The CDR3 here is CASSIGGQGTDTQYF. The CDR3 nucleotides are TGTGCCAGCAGCATAGGGGGGCAGGGCACAGATACGCAGTATTTT.

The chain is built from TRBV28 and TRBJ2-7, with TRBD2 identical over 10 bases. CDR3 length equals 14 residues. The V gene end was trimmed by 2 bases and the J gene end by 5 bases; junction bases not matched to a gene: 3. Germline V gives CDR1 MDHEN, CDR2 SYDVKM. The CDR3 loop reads CASSLGLAADEQYF. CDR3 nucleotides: TGTGCCAGCAGTTTAGGACTAGCGGCGGACGAGCAGTACTTC.